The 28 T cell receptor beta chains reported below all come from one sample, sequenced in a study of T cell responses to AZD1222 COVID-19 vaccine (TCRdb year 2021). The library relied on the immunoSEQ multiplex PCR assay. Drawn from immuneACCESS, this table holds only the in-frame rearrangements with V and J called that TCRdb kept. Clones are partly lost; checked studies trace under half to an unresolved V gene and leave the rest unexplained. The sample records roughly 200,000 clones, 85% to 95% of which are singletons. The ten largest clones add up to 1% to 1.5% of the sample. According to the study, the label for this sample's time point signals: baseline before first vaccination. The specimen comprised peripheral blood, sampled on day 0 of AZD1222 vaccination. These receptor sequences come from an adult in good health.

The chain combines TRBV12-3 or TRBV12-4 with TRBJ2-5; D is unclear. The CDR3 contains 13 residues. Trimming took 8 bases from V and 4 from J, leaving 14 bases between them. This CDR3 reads CASQLFERETQYF. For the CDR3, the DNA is TGTGCCAGCCAGCTATTTGAGAGAGAGACCCAGTACTTC.

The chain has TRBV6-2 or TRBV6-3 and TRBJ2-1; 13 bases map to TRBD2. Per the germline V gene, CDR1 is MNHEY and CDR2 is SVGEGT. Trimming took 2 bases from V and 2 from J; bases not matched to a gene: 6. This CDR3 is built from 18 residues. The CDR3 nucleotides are TGTGCCAGCAGTTACCCTACTAGCGGGGGGGCCGCCTACAATGAGCAGTTCTTC. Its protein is CASSYPTSGGAAYNEQFF.

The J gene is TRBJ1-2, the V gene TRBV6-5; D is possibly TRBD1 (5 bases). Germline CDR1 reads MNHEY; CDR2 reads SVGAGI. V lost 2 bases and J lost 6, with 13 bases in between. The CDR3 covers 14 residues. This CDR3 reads CASSYGAGINGYTF. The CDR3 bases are TGTGCCAGCAGTTACGGGGCAGGGATTAATGGCTACACCTTC.

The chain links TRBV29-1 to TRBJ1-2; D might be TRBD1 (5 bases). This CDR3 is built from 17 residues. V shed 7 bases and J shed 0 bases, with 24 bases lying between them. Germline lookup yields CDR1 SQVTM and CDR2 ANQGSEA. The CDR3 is CSAHIQDPRGANYGYTF. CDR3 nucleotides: TGCAGCGCCCATATACAGGATCCTAGAGGAGCTAACTATGGCTACACCTTC.

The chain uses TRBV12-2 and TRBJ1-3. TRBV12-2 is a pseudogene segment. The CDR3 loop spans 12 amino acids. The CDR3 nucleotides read TGTGCAAGTCGCTTAGGGACCAAAACCATATATTTT. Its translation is CASRLGTKTIYF.

In DNA form, the CDR3 reads TGTGCCAGCAGCTTAGGGATGAGGATTGGCGCAGATACGCAGTATTTT. The encoded protein is CASSLGMRIGADTQYF. The chain carries TRBV7-2 and TRBJ2-3; D gene uncertain. Per germline, CDR1 SGHTA and CDR2 FQGNSA. The CDR3 is made up of 16 amino acids. V lost 1 base and J lost 4, with 15 bases in between.

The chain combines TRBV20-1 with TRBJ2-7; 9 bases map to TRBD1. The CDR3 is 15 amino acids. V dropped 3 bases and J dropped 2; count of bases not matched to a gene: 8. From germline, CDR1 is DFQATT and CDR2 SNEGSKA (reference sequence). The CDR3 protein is CSASLSWDRAYEQYF. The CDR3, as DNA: TGCAGTGCTAGTCTGTCGTGGGACAGGGCCTACGAGCAGTACTTC.

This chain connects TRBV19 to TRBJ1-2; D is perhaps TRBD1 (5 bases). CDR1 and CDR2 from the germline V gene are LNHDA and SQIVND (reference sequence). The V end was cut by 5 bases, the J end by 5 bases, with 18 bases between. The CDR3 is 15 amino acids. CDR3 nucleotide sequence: TGTGCCAGTAGTTTAACAGGCCTGACGAGTTATGGCTACACCTTC. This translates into CASSLTGLTSYGYTF. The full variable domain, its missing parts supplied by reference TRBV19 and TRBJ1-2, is DGGITQSPKYLFRKEGQNVTLSCEQNLNHDAMYWYRQDPGQGLRLIYYSQIVNDFQKGDIAEGYSVSREKKESFPLTVTSAQKNPTAFYLCASSLTGLTSYGYTFGSGTRLTVV.

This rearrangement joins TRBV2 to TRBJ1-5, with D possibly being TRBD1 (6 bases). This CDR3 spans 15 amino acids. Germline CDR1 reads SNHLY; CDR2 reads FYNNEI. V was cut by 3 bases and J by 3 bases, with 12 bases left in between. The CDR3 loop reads CASSDSQGNNQPQHF. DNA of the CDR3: TGTGCCAGCAGTGATTCGCAGGGGAACAATCAGCCCCAGCATTTT.

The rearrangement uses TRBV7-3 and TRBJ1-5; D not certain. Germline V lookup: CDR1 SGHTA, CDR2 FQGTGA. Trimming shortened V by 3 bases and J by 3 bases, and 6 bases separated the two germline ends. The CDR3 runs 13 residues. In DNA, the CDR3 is TGTGCCAGCAGCTTTAGCCCCAATCAGCCCCAGCATTTT. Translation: CASSFSPNQPQHF.

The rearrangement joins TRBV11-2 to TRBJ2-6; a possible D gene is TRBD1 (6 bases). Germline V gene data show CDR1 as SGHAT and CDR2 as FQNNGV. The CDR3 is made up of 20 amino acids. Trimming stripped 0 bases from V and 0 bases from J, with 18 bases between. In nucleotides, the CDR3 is TGTGCCAGCAGCTTAGAGGGGGCCAGGAATACATTCTCTGGGGCCAACGTCCTGACTTTC. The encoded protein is CASSLEGARNTFSGANVLTF. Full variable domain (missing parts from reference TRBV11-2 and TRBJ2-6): EAGVAQSPRYKIIEKRQSVAFWCNPISGHATLYWYQQILGQGPKLLIQFQNNGVVDDSQLPKDRFSAERLKGVDSTLKIQPAKLEDSAVYLCASSLEGARNTFSGANVLTFGAGSRLTVL.

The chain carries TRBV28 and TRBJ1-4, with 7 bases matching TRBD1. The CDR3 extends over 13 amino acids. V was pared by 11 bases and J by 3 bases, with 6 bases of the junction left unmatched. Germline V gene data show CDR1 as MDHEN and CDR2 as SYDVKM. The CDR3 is CAGRDRSNEKLFF. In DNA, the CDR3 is TGTGCCGGGAGGGACAGATCTAATGAAAAACTGTTTTTT.

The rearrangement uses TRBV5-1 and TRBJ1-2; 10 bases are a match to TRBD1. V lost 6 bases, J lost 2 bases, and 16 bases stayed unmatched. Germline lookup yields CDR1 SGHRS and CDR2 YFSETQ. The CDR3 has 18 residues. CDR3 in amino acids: CASKTPNTTGQGNYGYTF. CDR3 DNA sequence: TGCGCCAGCAAAACGCCTAATACTACGGGACAGGGGAACTATGGCTACACCTTC.

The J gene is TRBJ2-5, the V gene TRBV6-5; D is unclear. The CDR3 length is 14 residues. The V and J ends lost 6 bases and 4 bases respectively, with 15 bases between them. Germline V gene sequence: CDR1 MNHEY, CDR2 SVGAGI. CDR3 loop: CASSARSWGETQYF. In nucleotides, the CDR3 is TGTGCCAGCAGCGCACGGAGCTGGGGAGAGACCCAGTACTTC.

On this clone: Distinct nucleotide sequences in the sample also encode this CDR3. This CDR3 is CAIRSSYNEQFF. DNA for the CDR3: TGTGCCATCCGCAGCTCCTACAATGAGCAGTTCTTC. The chain couples TRBV10-3 to TRBJ2-1; D is undetermined. The CDR3 loop spans 12 amino acids. The germline V gene has CDR1 ENHRY and CDR2 SYGVKD. Between the trimmed V and J ends, which lost 8 bases and 0 bases, there was a span of 5 bases.

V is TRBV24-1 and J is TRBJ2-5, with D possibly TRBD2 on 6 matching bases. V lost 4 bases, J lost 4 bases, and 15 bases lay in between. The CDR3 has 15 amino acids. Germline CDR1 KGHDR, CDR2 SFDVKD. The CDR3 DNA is TGTGCCACCAGTGACCCTGGGACGGGGGTAGAGACCCAGTACTTC. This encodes CATSDPGTGVETQYF.

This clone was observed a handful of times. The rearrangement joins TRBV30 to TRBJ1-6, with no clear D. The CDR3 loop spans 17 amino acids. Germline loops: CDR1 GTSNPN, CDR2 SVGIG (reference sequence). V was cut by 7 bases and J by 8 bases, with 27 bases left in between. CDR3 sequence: CASDHPTLGFTDSPLHF. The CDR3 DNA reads TGTGCCTCGGACCATCCGACCTTAGGGTTTACGGATTCACCCCTCCACTTT.

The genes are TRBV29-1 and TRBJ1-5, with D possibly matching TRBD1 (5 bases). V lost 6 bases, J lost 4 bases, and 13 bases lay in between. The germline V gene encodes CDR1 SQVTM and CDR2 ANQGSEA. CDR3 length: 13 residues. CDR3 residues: CSVRSRENQPQHF. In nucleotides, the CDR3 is TGCAGCGTGAGGTCCAGGGAGAATCAGCCCCAGCATTTT.

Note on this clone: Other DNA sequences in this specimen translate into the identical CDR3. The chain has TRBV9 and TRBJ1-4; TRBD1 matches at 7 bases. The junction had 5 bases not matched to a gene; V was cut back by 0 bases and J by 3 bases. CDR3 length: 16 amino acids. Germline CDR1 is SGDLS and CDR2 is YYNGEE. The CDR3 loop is CASSVAQGGANEKLFF. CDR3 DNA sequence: TGTGCCAGCAGCGTAGCTCAGGGGGGGGCTAATGAAAAACTGTTTTTT.

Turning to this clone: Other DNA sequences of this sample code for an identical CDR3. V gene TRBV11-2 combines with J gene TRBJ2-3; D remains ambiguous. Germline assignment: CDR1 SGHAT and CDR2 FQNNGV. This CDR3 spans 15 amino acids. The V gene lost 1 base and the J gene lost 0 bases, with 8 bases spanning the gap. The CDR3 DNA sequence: TGTGCCAGCAGCTTAGTCGTGGGAAGCACAGATACGCAGTATTTT. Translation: CASSLVVGSTDTQYF.

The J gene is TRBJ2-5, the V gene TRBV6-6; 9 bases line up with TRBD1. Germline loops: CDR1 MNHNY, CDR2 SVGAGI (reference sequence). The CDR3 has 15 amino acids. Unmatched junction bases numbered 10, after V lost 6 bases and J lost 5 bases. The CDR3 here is CASSPKGQGFETQYF. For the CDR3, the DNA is TGTGCCAGCAGCCCGAAGGGACAGGGATTTGAGACCCAGTACTTC.

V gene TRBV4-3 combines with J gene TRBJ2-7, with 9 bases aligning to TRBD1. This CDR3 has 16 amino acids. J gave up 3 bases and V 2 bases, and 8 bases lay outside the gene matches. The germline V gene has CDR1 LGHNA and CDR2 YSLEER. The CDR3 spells CASSQSGQGAGYEQYF. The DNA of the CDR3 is TGCGCCAGCAGCCAATCGGGACAGGGAGCGGGCTACGAGCAGTACTTC.

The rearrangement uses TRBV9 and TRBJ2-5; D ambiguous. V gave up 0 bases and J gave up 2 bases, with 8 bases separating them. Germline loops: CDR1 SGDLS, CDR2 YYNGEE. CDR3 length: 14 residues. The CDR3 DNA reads TGTGCCAGCAGCGTAGCGGTCCAGCAAGAGACCCAGTACTTC. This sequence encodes CASSVAVQQETQYF.

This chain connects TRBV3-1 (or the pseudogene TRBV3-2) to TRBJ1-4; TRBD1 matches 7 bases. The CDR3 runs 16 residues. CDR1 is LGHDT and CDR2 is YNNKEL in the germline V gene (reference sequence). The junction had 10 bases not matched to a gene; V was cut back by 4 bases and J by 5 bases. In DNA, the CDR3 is TGTGCCAGCAGCCTAAGACACAGGGGCAAGAATGAAAAACTGTTTTTT. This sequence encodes CASSLRHRGKNEKLFF.

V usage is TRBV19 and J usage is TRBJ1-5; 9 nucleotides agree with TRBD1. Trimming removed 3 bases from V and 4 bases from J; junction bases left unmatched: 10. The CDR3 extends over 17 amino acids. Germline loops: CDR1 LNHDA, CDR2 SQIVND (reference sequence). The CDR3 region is CASSIDRGSYKNQPQHF. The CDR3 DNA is TGTGCCAGTAGTATTGACAGGGGGAGCTACAAGAATCAGCCCCAGCATTTT. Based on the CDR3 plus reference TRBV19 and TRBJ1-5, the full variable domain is DGGITQSPKYLFRKEGQNVTLSCEQNLNHDAMYWYRQDPGQGLRLIYYSQIVNDFQKGDIAEGYSVSREKKESFPLTVTSAQKNPTAFYLCASSIDRGSYKNQPQHFGDGTRLSIL.

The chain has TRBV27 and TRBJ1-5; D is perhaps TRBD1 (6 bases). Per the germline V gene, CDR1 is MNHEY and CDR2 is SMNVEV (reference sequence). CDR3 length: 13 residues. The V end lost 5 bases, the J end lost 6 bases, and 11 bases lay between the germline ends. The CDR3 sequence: CASSPGASQPQHF. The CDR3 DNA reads TGTGCCAGCAGTCCAGGGGCGAGTCAGCCCCAGCATTTT.

The CDR3 DNA reads as TGCGCCAGCACCAACGCGGGGGCACGGGAAAAACTGTTTTTT. This sequence encodes CASTNAGAREKLFF. V is TRBV5-1 and J is TRBJ1-4; the D gene is possibly TRBD1 (6 bases). The CDR3 runs to 14 residues. CDR1 is SGHRS and CDR2 is YFSETQ in the germline V gene. V lost 6 bases, J lost 8 bases, and 17 bases lay in between.

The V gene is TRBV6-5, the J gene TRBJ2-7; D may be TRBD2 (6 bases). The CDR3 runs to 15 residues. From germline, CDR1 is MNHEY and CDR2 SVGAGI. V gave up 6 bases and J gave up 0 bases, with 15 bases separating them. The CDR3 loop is CASRAPGGGSYEQYF. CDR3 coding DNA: TGTGCCAGCAGAGCCCCCGGGGGTGGCTCCTACGAGCAGTACTTC.